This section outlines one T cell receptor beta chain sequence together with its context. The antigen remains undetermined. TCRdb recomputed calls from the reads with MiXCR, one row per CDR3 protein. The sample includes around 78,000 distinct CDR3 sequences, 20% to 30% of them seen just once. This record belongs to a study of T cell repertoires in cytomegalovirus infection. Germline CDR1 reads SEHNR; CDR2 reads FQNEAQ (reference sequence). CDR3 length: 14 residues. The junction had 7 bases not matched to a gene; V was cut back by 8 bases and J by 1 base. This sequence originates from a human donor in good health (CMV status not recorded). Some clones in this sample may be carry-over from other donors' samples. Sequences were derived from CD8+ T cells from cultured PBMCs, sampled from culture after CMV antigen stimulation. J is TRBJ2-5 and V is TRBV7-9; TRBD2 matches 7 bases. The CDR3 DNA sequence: TGTGCCAGCGGGCGGGAGTCTTTCCAAGAGACCCAGTACTTC. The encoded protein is CASGRESFQETQYF.